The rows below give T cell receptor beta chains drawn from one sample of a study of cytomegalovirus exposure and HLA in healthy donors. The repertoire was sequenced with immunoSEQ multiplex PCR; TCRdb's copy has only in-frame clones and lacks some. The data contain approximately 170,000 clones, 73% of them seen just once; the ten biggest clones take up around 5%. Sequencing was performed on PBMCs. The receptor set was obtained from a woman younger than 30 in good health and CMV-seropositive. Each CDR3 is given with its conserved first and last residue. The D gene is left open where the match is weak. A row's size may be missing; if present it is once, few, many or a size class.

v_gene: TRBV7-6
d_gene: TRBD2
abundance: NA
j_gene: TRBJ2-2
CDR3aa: CASSPGLAGGGELFF
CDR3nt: TGTGCCAGCAGCCCGGGACTAGCGGGTGGCGGGGAGCTGTTTTTT

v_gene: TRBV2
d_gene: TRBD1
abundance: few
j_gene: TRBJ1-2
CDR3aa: CASSPTGTGGPHGYTF
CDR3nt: TGTGCCAGCAGTCCCACCGGGACAGGGGGCCCACATGGCTACACCTTC

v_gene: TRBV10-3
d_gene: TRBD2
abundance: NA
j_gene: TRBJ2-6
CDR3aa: CAISEKRGSGANVLTF
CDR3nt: TGTGCCATCAGTGAAAAGCGGGGGTCCGGGGCCAACGTCCTGACTTTC

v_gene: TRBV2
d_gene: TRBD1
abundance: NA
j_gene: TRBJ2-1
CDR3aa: CASRDRGLLGNEQFF
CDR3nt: TGTGCCAGCAGGGACAGGGGACTACTAGGGAATGAGCAGTTCTTC

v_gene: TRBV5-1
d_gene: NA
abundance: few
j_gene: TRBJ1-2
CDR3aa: CASSLGGGGSYTF
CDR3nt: TGCGCCAGCAGCTTGGGCGGGGGCGGAAGCTACACCTTC

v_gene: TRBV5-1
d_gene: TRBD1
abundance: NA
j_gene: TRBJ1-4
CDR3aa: CASSVDRGPREKLFF
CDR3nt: TGCGCCAGCAGCGTAGACAGGGGGCCGCGGGAAAAACTGTTTTTT

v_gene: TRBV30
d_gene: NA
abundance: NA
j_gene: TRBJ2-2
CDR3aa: CAWSGVPGRNTGELFF
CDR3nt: TGTGCCTGGAGTGGGGTGCCGGGAAGAAACACCGGGGAGCTGTTTTTT

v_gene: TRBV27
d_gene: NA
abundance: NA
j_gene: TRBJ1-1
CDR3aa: CASSFRVGTEAFF
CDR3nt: TGTGCCAGCAGTTTTCGGGTAGGCACTGAAGCTTTCTTT

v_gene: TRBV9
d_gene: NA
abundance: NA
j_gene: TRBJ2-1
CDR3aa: CASSVDGTYNEQFF
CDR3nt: TGTGCCAGCAGCGTAGATGGCACCTACAATGAGCAGTTCTTC

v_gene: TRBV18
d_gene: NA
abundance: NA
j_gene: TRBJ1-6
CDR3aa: CASSLENPTLLNSPLHF
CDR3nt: TGTGCCAGCTCACTTGAAAACCCGACTCTACTCAATTCACCCCTCCACTTT

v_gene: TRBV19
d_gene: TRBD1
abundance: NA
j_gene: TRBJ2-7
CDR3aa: CASSIGTGDRYEQYF
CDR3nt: TGTGCCAGTAGTATAGGGACAGGGGACCGCTACGAGCAGTACTTC

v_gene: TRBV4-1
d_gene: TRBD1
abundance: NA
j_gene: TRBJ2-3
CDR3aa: CASSQDAGGIADTQYF
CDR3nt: TGCGCCAGCAGCCAAGACGCAGGGGGAATAGCAGATACGCAGTATTTT

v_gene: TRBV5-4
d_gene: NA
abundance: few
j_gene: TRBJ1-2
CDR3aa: CASGLTGSYGYTF
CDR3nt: TGTGCCAGCGGACTCACGGGGTCCTATGGCTACACCTTC

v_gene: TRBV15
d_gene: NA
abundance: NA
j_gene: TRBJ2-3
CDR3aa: CATSREGTTGTDTQYF
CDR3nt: TGTGCCACCAGCAGGGAAGGGACAACCGGCACAGATACGCAGTATTTT

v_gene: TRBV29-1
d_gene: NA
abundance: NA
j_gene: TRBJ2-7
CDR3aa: CSVTRDYEQYF
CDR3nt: TGCAGCGTCACTCGGGATTACGAGCAGTACTTC

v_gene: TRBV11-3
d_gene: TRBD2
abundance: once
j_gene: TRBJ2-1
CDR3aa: CASSPRERGAGDEQFF
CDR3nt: TGTGCCAGCAGCCCACGAGAGCGGGGGGCTGGCGATGAGCAGTTCTTC

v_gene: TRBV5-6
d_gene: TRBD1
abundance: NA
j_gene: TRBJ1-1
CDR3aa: CASSPGQGDTEAFF
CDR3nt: TGTGCCAGCAGCCCGGGACAGGGGGACACTGAAGCTTTCTTT

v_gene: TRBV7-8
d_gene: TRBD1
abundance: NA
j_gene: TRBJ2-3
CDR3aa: CASSYSGTDSDTQYF
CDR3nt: TGTGCCAGCAGCTACTCCGGGACAGATTCAGATACGCAGTATTTT

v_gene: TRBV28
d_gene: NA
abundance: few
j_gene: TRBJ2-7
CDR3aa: CASSLASHEQYF
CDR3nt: TGTGCCAGCAGTTTGGCTAGCCACGAGCAGTACTTC

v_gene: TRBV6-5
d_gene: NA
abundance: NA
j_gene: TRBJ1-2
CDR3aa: CASSYSRGFDYGYTF
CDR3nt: TGTGCCAGCAGTTACTCCAGGGGATTTGACTATGGCTACACCTTC

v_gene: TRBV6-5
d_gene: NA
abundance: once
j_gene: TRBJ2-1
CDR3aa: CASSYSGLDPIEQFF
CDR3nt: TGTGCCAGCAGTTACTCGGGACTGGATCCCATTGAGCAGTTCTTC

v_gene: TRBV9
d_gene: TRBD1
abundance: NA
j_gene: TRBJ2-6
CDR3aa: CASSAGQGSGANVLTF
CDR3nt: TGTGCCAGCAGCGCAGGACAGGGCTCTGGGGCCAACGTCCTGACTTTC

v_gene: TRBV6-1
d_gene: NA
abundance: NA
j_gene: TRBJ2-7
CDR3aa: CASSQEGAVGYEQYF
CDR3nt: TGTGCCAGCAGTCAGGAGGGGGCAGTGGGGTACGAGCAGTACTTC

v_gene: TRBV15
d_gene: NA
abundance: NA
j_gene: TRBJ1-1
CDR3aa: CATSKAGGTEAFF
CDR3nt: TGTGCCACCAGCAAAGCCGGGGGGACTGAAGCTTTCTTT

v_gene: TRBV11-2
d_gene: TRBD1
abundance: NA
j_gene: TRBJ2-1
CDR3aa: CASSLGGQGDEQFF
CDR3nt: TGTGCCAGCAGCTTAGGCGGGCAGGGGGATGAGCAGTTCTTC

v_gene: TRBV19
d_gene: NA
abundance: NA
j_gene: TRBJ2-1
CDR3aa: CASSIPPGTYSYNEQFF
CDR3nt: TGTGCCAGTAGTATTCCACCCGGGACTTACTCCTACAATGAGCAGTTCTTC

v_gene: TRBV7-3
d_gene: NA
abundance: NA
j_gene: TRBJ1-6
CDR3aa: CASSLTLNSPLHF
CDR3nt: TGTGCCAGCAGCTTAACATTAAATTCACCCCTCCACTTT

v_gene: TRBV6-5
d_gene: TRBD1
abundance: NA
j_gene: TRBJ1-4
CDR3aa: CASSRQGTDEKLFF
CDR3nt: TGTGCCAGCAGCCGACAGGGAACGGATGAAAAACTGTTTTTT

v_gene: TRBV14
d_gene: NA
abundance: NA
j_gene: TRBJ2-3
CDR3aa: CASSLLVTDTQYF
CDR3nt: TGTGCCAGCAGTCTTTTAGTCACAGATACGCAGTATTTT

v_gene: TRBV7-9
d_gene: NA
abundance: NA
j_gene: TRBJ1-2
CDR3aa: CASSLILRGPHYGYTF
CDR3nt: TGTGCCAGCAGCTTAATCCTCAGGGGTCCGCACTATGGCTACACCTTC

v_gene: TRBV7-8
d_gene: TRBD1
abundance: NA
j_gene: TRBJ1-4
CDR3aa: CASSLGRTGYEKLFF
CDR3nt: TGTGCCAGCAGCCTAGGTCGGACAGGGTATGAAAAACTGTTTTTT

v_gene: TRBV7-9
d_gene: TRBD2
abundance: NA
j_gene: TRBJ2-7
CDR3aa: CASSAPLGTRSYEQYF
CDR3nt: TGTGCCAGCAGCGCCCCCCTTGGGACTAGGTCCTACGAGCAGTACTTC

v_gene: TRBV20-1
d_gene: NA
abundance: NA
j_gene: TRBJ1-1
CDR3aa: CSARDQSAFF
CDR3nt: TGCAGTGCTAGAGATCAGTCAGCTTTCTTT

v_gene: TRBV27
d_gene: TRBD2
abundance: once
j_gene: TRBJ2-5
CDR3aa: CASSQAGRQETQYF
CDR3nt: TGTGCCAGCAGTCAAGCGGGGCGACAAGAGACCCAGTACTTC

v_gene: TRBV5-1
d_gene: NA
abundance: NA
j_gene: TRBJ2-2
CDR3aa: CASSLPGITGELFF
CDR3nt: TGCGCCAGCAGCTTGCCCGGGATCACCGGGGAGCTGTTTTTT

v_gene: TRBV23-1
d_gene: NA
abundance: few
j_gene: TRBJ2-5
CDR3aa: CASSQSEPSKLQETQYF
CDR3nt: TGCGCCAGCAGTCAATCGGAGCCCAGTAAACTCCAAGAGACCCAGTACTTC

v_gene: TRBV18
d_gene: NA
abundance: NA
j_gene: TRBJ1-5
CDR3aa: CASSDRDQPQHF
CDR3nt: TGTGCCAGCTCAGATCGGGATCAGCCCCAGCATTTT

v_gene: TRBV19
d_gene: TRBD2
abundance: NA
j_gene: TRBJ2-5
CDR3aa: CASSAKLAGGRETQYF
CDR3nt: TGTGCCAGTAGTGCCAAACTAGCGGGGGGACGGGAGACCCAGTACTTC

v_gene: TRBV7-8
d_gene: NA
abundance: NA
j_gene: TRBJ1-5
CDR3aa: CASSTSSEARAAQHF
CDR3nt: TGTGCCAGCAGCACATCATCAGAGGCCCGAGCGGCCCAGCATTTT

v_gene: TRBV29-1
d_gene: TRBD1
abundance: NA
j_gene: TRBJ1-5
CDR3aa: CSVLTTGGNQPQHF
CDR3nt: TGCAGCGTCCTGACCACAGGGGGCAATCAGCCCCAGCATTTT

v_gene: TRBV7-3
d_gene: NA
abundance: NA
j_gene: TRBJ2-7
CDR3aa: CASSSLKGEQYF
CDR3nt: TGTGCCAGCAGCTCGCTAAAGGGGGAGCAGTACTTC

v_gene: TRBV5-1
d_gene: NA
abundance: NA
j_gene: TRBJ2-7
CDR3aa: CASSLDQEGGEQYF
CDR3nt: TGCGCCAGCAGCTTGGACCAGGAGGGTGGCGAGCAGTACTTC

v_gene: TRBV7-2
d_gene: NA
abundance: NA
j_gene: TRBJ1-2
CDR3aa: CASSLDRRGYGYTF
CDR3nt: TGTGCCAGCAGCTTAGATCGCAGGGGCTATGGCTACACCTTC

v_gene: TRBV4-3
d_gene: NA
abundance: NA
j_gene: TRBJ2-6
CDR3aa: CASSAGSGANVLTF
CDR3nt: TGCGCCAGCAGCGCAGGGTCTGGGGCCAACGTCCTGACTTTC

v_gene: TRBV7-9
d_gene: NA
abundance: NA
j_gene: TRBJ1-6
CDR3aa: CASSRDNSPLHF
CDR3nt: TGTGCCAGCAGCCGGGATAATTCACCCCTCCACTTT

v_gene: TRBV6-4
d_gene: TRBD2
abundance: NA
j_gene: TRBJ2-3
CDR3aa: CASSESGETDTQYF
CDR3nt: TGTGCCAGCAGTGAAAGCGGGGAAACAGATACGCAGTATTTT

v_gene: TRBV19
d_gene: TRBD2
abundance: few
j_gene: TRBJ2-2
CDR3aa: CASNLGLAGAGELFF
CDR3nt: TGTGCCAGTAATCTGGGCCTAGCGGGGGCCGGGGAGCTGTTTTTT

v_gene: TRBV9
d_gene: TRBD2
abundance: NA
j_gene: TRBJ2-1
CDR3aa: CASSVALAGGPSLGAYNEQFF
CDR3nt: TGTGCCAGCAGCGTAGCACTAGCGGGGGGACCCTCCCTTGGGGCCTACAATGAGCAGTTCTTC

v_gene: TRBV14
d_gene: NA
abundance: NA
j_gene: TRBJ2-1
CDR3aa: CASSQDLYNEQFF
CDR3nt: TGTGCCAGCAGCCAAGATCTCTACAATGAGCAGTTCTTC

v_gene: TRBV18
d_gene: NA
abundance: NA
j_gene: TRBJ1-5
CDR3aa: CASSPGGLAGNQPQHF
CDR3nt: TGTGCCAGCTCTCCCGGGGGCCTAGCGGGCAATCAGCCCCAGCATTTT

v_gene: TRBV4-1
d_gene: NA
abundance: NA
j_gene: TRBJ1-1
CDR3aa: CASSQDSRGGLAEAFF
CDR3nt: TGCGCCAGCAGCCAAGACTCCCGGGGTGGGTTGGCTGAAGCCTTCTTT

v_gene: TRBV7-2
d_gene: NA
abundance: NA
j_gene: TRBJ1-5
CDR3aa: CASSLVGVYSNQPQHF
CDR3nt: TGTGCCAGCAGCTTAGTGGGCGTTTATAGCAATCAGCCCCAGCATTTT

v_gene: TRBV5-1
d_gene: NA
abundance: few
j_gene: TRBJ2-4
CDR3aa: CASSLGPGAGSNIQYF
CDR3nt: TGCGCCAGCAGCTTGGGCCCTGGGGCGGGATCAAACATTCAGTACTTC

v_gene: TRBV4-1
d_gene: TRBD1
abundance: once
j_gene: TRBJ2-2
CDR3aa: CTSSHSRGQELFF
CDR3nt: TGCACCAGCAGCCATTCAAGGGGGCAGGAGCTGTTTTTT